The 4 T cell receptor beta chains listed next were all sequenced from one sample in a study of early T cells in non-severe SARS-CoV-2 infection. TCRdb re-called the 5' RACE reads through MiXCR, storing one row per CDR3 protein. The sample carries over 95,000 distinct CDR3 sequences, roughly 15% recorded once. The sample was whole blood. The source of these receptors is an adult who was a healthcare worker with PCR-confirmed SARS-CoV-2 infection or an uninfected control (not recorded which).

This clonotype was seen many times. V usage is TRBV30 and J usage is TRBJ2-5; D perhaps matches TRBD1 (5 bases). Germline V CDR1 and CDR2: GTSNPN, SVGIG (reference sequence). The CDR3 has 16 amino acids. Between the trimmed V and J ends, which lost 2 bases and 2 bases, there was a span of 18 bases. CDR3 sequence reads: CAWSPFGRGGQETQYF. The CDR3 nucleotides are TGTGCCTGGAGTCCTTTCGGTAGGGGCGGTCAAGAGACCCAGTACTTC.

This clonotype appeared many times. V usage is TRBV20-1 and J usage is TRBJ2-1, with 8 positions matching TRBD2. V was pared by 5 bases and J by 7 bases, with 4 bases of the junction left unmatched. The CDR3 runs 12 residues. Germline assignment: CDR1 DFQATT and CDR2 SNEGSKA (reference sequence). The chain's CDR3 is CSADQRGNEQFF. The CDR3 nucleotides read TGCAGTGCTGACCAGCGGGGGAATGAGCAGTTCTTC.

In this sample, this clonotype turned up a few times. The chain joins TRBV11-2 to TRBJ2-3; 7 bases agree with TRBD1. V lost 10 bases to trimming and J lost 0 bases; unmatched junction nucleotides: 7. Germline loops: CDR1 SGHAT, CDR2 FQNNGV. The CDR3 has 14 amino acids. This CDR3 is CAIRDSSSTDTQYF. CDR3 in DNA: TGTGCCATCAGGGACAGCTCTAGCACAGATACGCAGTATTTT.

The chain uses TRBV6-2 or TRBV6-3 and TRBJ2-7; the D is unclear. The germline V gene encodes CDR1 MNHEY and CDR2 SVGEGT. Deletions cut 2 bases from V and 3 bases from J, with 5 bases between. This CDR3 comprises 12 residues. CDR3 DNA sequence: TGTGCCAGCAGTTACGGGCTCTACGAGCAGTACTTC. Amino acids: CASSYGLYEQYF.